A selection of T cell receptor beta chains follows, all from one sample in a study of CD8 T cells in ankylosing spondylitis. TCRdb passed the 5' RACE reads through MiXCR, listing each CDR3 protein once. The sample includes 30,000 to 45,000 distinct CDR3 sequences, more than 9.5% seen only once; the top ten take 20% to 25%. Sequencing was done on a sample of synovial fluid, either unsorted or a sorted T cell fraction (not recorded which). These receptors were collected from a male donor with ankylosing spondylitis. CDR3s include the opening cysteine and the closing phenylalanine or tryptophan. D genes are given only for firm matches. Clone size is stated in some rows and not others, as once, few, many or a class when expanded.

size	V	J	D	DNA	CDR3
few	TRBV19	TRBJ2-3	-	TGTGCCAGTAGTGTCGCGACGGCTAGCACAGATACGCAGTATTTT	CASSVATASTDTQYF
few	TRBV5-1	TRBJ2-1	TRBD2	TGCGCCAGCAGCTTGATGGTAGTAGCGGGAAGAAGTGATGAGCAGTTCTTC	CASSLMVVAGRSDEQFF
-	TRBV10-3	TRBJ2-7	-	TGTGCCATCAGTGAGGGGGGAGTCAGCCTCGAGCAGTACTTC	CAISEGGVSLEQYF
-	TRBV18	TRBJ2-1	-	TGTGCCAGCTCACCGTTGAATGAGCAGTTCTTC	CASSPLNEQFF
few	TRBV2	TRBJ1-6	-	TGTGCCAGCCAAGACAGCTATAATTCACCCCTCCACTTT	CASQDSYNSPLHF
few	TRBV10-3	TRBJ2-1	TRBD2	TGTGCCATCAGTGAGTCGATGGCGGGAGGAAGCTACAATGAGCAGTTCTTC	CAISESMAGGSYNEQFF
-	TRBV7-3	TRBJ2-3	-	TGTGCCAGCAGCTCCGGGGGGAACAGGGTTTCAGATACGCAGTATTTT	CASSSGGNRVSDTQYF
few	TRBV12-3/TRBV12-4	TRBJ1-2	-	TGTGCCAGCAGTTTAGCGCCCGAGACGGGAAACGGCTACACCTTC	CASSLAPETGNGYTF
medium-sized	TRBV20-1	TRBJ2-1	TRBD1	TGCAGTGCTAGAGGTGGGACAGGGGGAAACAATGAGCAGTTCTTC	CSARGGTGGNNEQFF
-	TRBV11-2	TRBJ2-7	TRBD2	TGTGCCAGCAGCTCCCTACTAGCGGGAGTGATCCCCTACGAGCAGTACTTC	CASSSLLAGVIPYEQYF
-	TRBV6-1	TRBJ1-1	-	TGTGCCCTAAACCCCGACAGTGGATTTGGGTTCACTGAAGCTTTCTTT	CALNPDSGFGFTEAFF
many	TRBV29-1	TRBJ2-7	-	TGCAGCGTTGTGCCAGACAGCGTCTCCTACGAGCAGTACTTC	CSVVPDSVSYEQYF